The present T cell receptor (beta chain) was sequenced within a study of shared clonotypes between healthy human individuals. Turning to the study itself: The composition of the donors was a couple of women and a few men aged 18 to 49.

The V and J ends lost 5 bases and 2 bases, in that order; junction bases with no gene match: 16. The CDR3 spans 19 residues. Per the germline V gene, CDR1 is MDHEN and CDR2 is SYDVKM. General observations from the study: Non-shared clonotypes had lower generation probabilities than those shared by all four donors.

This clone was picked up one time. Its target is not known. Some clones are missing from TCRdb's copy, which holds only in-frame ones; the method was immunoSEQ multiplex PCR. The sample has about 680,000 clones, about three quarters seen once. The source material was memory CD4+ T cells sorted from blood. The sample's subset: CD45RA-negative fraction. The gene calls are TRBV28 and TRBJ2-3, with 10 bases aligning to TRBD2. This clonotype originated in a woman in her twenties or thirties in good health. CDR3: CASSPGLADLRFFTDTQYF. CDR3 bases: TGTGCCAGCAGTCCCGGACTAGCGGACCTAAGGTTTTTCACAGATACGCAGTATTTT.